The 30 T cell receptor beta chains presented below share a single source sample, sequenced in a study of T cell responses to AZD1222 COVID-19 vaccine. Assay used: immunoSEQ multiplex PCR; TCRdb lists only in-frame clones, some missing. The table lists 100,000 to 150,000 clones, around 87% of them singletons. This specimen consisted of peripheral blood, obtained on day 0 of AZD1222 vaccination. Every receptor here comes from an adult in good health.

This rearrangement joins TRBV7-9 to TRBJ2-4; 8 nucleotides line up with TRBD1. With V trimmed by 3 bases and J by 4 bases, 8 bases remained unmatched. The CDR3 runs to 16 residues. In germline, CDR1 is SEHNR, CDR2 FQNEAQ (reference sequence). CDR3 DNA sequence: TGTGCCAGCAGCTTCGCACCGACAGGGGCAAAAAACATTCAGTACTTC. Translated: CASSFAPTGAKNIQYF. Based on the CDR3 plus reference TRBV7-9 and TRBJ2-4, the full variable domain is DTGVSQNPRHKITKRGQNVTFRCDPISEHNRLYWYRQTLGQGPEFLTYFQNEAQLEKSRLLSDRFSAERPKGSFSTLEIQRTEQGDSAMYLCASSFAPTGAKNIQYFGAGTRLSVL.

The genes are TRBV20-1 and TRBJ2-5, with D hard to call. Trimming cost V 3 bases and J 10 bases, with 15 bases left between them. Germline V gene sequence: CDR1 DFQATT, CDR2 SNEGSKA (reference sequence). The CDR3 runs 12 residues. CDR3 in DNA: TGCAGTGCTAGTGGGCCGCAGGAAGACCAGTACTTC. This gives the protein CSASGPQEDQYF.

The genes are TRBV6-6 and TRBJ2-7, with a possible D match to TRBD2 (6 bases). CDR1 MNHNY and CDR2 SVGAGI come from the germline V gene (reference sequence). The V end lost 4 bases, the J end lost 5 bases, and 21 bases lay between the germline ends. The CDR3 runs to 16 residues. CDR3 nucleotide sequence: TGTGCCAGCAGTTGGGGTGGGGTTCGGGGGAAGAACGAGCAGTACTTC. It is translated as CASSWGGVRGKNEQYF.

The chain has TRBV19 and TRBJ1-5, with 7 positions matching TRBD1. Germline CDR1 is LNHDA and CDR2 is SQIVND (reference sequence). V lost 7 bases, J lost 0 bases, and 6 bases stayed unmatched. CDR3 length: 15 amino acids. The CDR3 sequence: CASTRDSLSNQPQHF. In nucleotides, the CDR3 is TGTGCCAGTACCCGGGACAGCCTTAGCAATCAGCCCCAGCATTTT. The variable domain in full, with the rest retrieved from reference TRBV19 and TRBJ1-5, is DGGITQSPKYLFRKEGQNVTLSCEQNLNHDAMYWYRQDPGQGLRLIYYSQIVNDFQKGDIAEGYSVSREKKESFPLTVTSAQKNPTAFYLCASTRDSLSNQPQHFGDGTRLSIL.

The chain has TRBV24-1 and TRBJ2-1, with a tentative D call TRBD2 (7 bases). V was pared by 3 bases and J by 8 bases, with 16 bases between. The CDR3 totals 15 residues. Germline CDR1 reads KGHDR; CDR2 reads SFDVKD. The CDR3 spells CATSDNRGGYDEQFF. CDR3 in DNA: TGTGCCACCAGTGATAATAGGGGGGGGTACGATGAGCAGTTCTTC.

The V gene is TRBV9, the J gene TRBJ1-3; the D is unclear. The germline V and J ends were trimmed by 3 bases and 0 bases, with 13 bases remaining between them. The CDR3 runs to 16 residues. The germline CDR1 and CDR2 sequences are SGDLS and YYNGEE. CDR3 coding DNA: TGTGCCAGCAGCGACACCGGGCCGTCCTCTGGAAACACCATATATTTT. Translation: CASSDTGPSSGNTIYF.

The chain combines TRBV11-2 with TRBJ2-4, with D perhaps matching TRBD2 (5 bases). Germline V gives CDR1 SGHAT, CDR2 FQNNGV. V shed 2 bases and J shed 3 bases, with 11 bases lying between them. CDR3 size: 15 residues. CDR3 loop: CASSLTSAGKNIQYF. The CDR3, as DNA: TGTGCCAGCAGCTTAACATCTGCGGGCAAAAACATTCAGTACTTC.

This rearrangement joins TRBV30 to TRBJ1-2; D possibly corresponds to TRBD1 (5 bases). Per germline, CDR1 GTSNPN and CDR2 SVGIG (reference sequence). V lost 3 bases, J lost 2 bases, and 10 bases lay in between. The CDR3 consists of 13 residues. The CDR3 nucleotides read TGTGCCTGGAGGGGGGGAGGGAACTATGGCTACACCTTC. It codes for CAWRGGGNYGYTF.

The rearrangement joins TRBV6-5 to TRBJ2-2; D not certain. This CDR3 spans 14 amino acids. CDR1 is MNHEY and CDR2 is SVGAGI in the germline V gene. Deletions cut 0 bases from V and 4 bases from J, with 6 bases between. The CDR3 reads CASSYSRPTGELFF. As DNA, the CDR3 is TGTGCCAGCAGTTACTCACGACCCACCGGGGAGCTGTTTTTT.

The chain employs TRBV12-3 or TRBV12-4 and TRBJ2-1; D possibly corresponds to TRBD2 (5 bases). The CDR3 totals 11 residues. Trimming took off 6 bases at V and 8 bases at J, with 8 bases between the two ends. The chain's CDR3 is CASSRTHEQFF. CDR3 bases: TGTGCCAGCAGCCGGACTCATGAGCAGTTCTTC.

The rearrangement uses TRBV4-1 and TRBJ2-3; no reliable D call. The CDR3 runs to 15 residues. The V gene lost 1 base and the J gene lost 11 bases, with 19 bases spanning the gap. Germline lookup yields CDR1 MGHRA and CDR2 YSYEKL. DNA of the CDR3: TGCGCCAGCAGCCAAGCCCCCCTCTCCAGCAACGAGCAGTATTTT. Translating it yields CASSQAPLSSNEQYF.

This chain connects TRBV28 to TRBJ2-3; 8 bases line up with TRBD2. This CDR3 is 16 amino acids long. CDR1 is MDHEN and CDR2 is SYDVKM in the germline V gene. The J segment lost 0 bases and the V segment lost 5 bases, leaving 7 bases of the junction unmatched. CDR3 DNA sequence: TGTGCCAGCAGTGGAAGCGGGGGCCGGAGCACAGATACGCAGTATTTT. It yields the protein CASSGSGGRSTDTQYF.

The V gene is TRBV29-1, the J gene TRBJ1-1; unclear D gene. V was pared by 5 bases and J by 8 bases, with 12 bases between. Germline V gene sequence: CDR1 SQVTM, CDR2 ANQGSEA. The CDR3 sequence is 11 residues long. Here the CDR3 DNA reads TGCAGCGTTTCGGCCGCCGGAGAAGCTTTCTTT. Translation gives CSVSAAGEAFF.

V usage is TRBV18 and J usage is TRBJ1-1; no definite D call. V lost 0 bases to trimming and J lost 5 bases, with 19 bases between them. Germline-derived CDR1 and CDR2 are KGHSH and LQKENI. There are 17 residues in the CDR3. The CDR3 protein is CASSPPEGSAKGTEAFF. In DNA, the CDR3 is TGTGCCAGCTCACCACCGGAGGGCTCAGCTAAGGGAACTGAAGCTTTCTTT.

This chain's CDR3 is CASSSQRGPLHF. The CDR3 nucleotides read TGTGCCAGCAGTTCCCAGCGGGGGCCCCTCCACTTT. V gene TRBV12-3 or TRBV12-4 combines with J gene TRBJ1-6, with a possible D match to TRBD1 (5 bases). V was cut by 4 bases and J by 13 bases, with 11 bases left in between. This CDR3 contains 12 residues.

CDR3 DNA sequence: TGTGCCAGCCTCAGGGAGGCGAACACTGAAGCTTTCTTT. This translates into CASLREANTEAFF. The genes are TRBV19 and TRBJ1-1, with a possible D match to TRBD1 (5 bases). CDR3 length: 13 residues. Trimming took off 9 bases at V and 1 base at J, with 12 bases between the two ends. Per germline, CDR1 LNHDA and CDR2 SQIVND (reference sequence).

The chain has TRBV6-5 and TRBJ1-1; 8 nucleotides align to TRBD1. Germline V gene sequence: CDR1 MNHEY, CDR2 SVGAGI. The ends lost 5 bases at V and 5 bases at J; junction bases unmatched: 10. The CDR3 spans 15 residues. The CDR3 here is CASSTSGGVPTEAFF. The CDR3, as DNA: TGTGCCAGCAGTACCTCAGGGGGCGTTCCGACTGAAGCTTTCTTT.

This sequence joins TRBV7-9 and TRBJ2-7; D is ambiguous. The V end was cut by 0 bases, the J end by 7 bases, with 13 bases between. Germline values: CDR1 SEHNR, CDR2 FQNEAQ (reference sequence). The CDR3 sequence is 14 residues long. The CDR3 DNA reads TGTGCCAGCAGCTTAGCGCGTGAGGTTTCGGAGCAGTACTTC. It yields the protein CASSLAREVSEQYF.

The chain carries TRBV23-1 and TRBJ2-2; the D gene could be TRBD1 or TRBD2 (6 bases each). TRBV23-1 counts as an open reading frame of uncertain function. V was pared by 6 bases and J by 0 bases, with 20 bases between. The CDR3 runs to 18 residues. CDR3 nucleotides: TGCGCCAGCAGCGCGGGGAAGGGGGTGGCCGCGAACACCGGGGAGCTGTTTTTT. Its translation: CASSAGKGVAANTGELFF.

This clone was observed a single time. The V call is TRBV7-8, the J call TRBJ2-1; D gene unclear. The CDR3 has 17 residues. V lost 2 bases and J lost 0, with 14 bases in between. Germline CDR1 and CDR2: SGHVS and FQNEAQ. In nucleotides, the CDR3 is TGTGCCAGCAGCTTACACCTCGGTAGGAGCTCCTACAATGAGCAGTTCTTC. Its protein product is CASSLHLGRSSYNEQFF.

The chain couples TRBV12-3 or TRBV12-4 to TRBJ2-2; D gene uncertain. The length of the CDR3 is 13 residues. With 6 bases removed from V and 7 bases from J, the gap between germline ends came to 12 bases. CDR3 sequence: CASSPRGGGELFF. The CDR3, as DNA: TGTGCCAGCAGCCCACGAGGCGGCGGGGAGCTGTTTTTT.

CDR3 amino acids: CASSPPASGGANEQFF. The CDR3 DNA reads TGTGCCAGCTCACCACCGGCTAGCGGGGGGGCTAATGAGCAGTTCTTC. This chain connects TRBV18 to TRBJ2-1; 12 positions match TRBD2. With 0 bases clipped from V and 7 bases from J, the junction kept 4 bases outside the gene matches. Germline V gives CDR1 KGHSH, CDR2 LQKENI. The length of the CDR3 is 16 residues.

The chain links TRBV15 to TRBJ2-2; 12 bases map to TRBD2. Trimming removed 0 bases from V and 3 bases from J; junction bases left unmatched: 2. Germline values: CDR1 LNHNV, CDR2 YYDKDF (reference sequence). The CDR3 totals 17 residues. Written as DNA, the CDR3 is TGTGCCACCAGCAGAGATCGGACTAGCGGGGACACCGGGGAGCTGTTTTTT. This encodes CATSRDRTSGDTGELFF.

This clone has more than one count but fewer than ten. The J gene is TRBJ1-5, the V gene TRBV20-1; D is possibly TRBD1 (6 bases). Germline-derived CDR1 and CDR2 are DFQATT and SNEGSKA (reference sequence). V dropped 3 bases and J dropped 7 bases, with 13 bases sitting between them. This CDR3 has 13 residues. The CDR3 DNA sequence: TGCAGTGCTAGTGCAGGGGTAGGGCAGCCCCAGCATTTT. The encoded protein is CSASAGVGQPQHF.

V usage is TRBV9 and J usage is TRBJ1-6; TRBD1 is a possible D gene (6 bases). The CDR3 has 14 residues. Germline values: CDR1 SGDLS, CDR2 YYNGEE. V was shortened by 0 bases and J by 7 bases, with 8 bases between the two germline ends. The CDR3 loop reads CASSVGQANSPLHF. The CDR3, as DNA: TGTGCCAGCAGCGTAGGACAGGCAAATTCACCCCTCCACTTT. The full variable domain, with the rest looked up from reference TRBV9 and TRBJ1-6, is DSGVTQTPKHLITATGQRVTLRCSPRSGDLSVYWYQQSLDQGLQFLIQYYNGEERAKGNILERFSAQQFPDLHSELNLSSLELGDSALYFCASSVGQANSPLHFGNGTRLTVT.

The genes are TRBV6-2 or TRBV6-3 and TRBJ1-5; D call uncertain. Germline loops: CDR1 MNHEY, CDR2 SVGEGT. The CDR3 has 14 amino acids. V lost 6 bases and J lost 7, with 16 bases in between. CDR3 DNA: TGTGCCAGCAGCCCGGACGGGATGGGGCAGCCCCAGCATTTT. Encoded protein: CASSPDGMGQPQHF.

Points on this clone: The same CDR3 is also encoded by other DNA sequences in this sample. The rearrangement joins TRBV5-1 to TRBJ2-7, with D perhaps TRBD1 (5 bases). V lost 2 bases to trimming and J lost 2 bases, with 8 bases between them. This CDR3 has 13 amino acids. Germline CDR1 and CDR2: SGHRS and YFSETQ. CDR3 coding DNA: TGCGCCAGCAGCTTCACAGGTACCTACGAGCAGTACTTC. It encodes CASSFTGTYEQYF.

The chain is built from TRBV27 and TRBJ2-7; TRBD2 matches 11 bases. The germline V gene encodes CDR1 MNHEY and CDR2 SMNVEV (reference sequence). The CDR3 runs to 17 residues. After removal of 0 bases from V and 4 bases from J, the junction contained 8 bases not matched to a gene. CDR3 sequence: CASSLSGVAGGRYEQYF. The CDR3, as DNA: TGTGCCAGCAGTTTATCGGGGGTAGCGGGGGGGCGTTACGAGCAGTACTTC.

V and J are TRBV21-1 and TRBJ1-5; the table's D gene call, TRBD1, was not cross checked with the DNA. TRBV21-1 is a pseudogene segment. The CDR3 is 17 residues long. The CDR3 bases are TGTGCCAGCAGCAAAAAAAGAGACAGTGCCACCGTTCAGCCCCAGCATTTT. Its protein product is CASSKKRDSATVQPQHF.

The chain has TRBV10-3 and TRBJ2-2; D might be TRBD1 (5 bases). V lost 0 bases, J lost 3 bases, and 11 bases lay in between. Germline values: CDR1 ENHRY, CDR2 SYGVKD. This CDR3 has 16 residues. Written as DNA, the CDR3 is TGTGCCATCAGTGAGTCGGTTTTCAGGGACACCGGGGAGCTGTTTTTT. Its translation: CAISESVFRDTGELFF.